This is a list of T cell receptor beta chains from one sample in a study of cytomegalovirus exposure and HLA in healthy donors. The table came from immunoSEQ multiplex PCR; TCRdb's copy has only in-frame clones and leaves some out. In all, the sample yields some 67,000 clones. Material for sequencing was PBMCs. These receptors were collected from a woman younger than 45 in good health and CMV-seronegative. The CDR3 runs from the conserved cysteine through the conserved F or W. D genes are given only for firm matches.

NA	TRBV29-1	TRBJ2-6	CSGGAHGANVLTF	TGCAGCGGCGGGGCGCACGGGGCCAACGTCCTGACTTTC
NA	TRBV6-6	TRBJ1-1	CASSSGLGSYTEAFF	TGTGCCAGCAGTTCAGGGTTGGGGTCCTACACTGAAGCTTTCTTT
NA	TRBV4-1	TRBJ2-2	CASSHPLGQRNTGELFF	TGCGCCAGCAGCCACCCCCTGGGGCAGAGGAACACCGGGGAGCTGTTTTTT
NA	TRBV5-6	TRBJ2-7	CASRTESSAYEQYF	TGTGCCAGCAGGACAGAAAGCTCCGCCTACGAGCAGTACTTC
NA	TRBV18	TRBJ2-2	CASSPSGNTGELFF	TGTGCCAGCTCACCCTCCGGGAACACCGGGGAGCTGTTTTTT
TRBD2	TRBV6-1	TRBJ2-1	CASSPLAANEQFF	TGTGCCAGCAGCCCCCTAGCGGCCAATGAGCAGTTCTTC
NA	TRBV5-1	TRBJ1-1	CASSSGRVYGTEAFF	TGCGCCAGCAGCTCGGGAAGGGTTTATGGCACTGAAGCTTTCTTT
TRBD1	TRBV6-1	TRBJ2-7	CASSDYRGYEQYF	TGTGCCAGCAGTGACTACAGGGGTTACGAGCAGTACTTC
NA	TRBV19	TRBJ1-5	CASSIPGGNQPQHF	TGTGCCAGTAGCATCCCAGGGGGCAATCAGCCCCAGCATTTT
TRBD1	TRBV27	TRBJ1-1	CASSPKDRESEAFF	TGTGCCAGCAGTCCCAAGGACAGGGAAAGTGAAGCTTTCTTT
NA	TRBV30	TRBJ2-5	CAWSRLSGPAETQYF	TGTGCCTGGAGTCGTCTAAGCGGCCCGGCGGAGACCCAGTACTTC
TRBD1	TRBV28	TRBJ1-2	CASSPGQADYGYTF	TGTGCCAGCAGCCCAGGACAGGCTGACTATGGCTACACCTTC
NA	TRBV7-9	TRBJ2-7	CASSRGGQGTDEQYF	TGTGCCAGCAGCCGGGGGGGACAGGGTACAGACGAGCAGTACTTC
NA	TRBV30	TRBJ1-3	CAWRYAAIGNTIYF	TGTGCCTGGAGGTACGCAGCAATCGGGAACACCATATATTTT
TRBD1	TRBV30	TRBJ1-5	CAFAYRGNSNQPQHF	TGTGCCTTCGCCTACAGGGGTAACAGCAATCAGCCCCAGCATTTT
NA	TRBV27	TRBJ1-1	CASSPQDTEAFF	TGTGCCAGCAGTCCCCAGGACACTGAAGCTTTCTTT
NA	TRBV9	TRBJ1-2	CASSVRTDYGYTF	TGTGCCAGCAGCGTACGGACAGACTATGGCTACACCTTC
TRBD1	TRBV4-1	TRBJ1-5	CASSPETGGTPQHF	TGCGCCAGCAGCCCGGAGACAGGGGGCACGCCCCAGCATTTT
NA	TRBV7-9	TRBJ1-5	CASSLGPQPQHF	TGTGCCAGCAGCTTAGGGCCTCAGCCCCAGCATTTT
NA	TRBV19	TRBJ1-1	CASRPDLRARNTEAFF	TGTGCCAGTAGGCCAGACCTCAGGGCCCGTAACACTGAAGCTTTCTTT
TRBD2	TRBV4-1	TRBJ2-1	CASSQDRGTSEFF	TGCGCCAGCAGCCAAGATCGGGGGACTAGCGAGTTCTTC
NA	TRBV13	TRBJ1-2	CASSLGGAGGYTF	TGTGCCAGCAGCCTAGGGGGGGCTGGGGGCTACACCTTC
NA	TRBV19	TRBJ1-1	CASSIGGGPTEAFF	TGTGCCAGTAGTATAGGAGGGGGACCTACTGAAGCTTTCTTT
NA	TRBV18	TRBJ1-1	CASSHPEENTEAFF	TGTGCCAGCTCACATCCGGAGGAGAACACTGAAGCTTTCTTT
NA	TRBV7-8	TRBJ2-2	CASSLIQAGGELFF	TGTGCCAGCAGCTTAATCCAGGCCGGCGGGGAGCTGTTTTTT
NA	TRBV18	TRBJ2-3	CASSDRPYTDTQYF	TGTGCCAGCTCAGACAGGCCTTACACAGATACGCAGTATTTT
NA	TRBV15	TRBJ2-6	CATSSTGTGANVLTF	TGTGCCACCAGCAGTACAGGGACCGGGGCCAACGTCCTGACTTTC
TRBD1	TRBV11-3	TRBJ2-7	CASSSGQGRGYEQYF	TGTGCCAGCAGCTCCGGACAGGGAAGAGGGTACGAGCAGTACTTC
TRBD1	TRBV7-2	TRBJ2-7	CASSLSPRTGSYEQYF	TGTGCCAGCAGCTTATCCCCCCGGACAGGATCCTACGAGCAGTACTTC
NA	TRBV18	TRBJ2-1	CASSPDSVGNEQFF	TGTGCCAGCTCACCGGATAGCGTCGGCAATGAGCAGTTCTTC
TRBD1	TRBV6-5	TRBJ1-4	CASSSTGGNEKLFF	TGTGCCAGCAGCTCGACAGGGGGAAATGAAAAACTGTTTTTT
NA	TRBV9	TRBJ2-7	CASSEGLLDEQYF	TGTGCCAGCAGCGAGGGACTCCTCGACGAGCAGTACTTC
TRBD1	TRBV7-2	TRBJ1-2	CASSSGGVYGYTF	TGTGCCAGCAGCTCAGGGGGCGTCTATGGCTACACCTTC
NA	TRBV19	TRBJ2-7	CASSTGSSYEQYF	TGTGCCAGTAGTACTGGCAGCTCCTACGAGCAGTACTTC
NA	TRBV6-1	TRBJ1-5	CASSADGALQPQHF	TGTGCCAGCAGTGCCGATGGAGCCCTTCAGCCCCAGCATTTT
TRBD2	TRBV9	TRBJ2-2	CASSAGTSEWTGELFF	TGTGCCAGCAGCGCTGGGACTAGTGAATGGACCGGGGAGCTGTTTTTT
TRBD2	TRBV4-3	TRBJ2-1	CASSQDSGGVSDNEQFF	TGCGCCAGCAGCCAAGATAGTGGGGGGGTATCCGACAATGAGCAGTTCTTC
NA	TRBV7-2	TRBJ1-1	CASSRIAETEAFF	TGTGCCAGCTCCAGAATCGCGGAGACTGAAGCTTTCTTT
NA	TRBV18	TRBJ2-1	CASSRRASPDEQFF	TGTGCCAGCTCACGAAGGGCTAGCCCAGATGAGCAGTTCTTC